These 2 T cell receptor beta chains came from one sample sequenced in a study of cytomegalovirus exposure and HLA in healthy donors. This PCR relied on a set of 60 Vbeta primers and 13 Jbeta primers. Clones were sequenced by immunoSEQ multiplex PCR, and TCRdb holds only the in-frame ones, with some missing. The table shows fewer than 110,000 clones, with around 79% occurring only once. The sample consisted of PBMCs. The origin of the receptors is a man between 45 and 60 years old in good health and CMV-seropositive.

Here the CDR3 DNA reads TGTGCCAGCAGTCCCCTATTGGGAGGGCATAAGGGTGAGCAGTTCTTC. Protein: CASSPLLGGHKGEQFF. The gene calls are TRBV28 and TRBJ2-1; 7 bases fit TRBD2. The V and J ends lost 5 bases and 9 bases, in that order; junction bases with no gene match: 16. This CDR3 region has 16 residues. Looked up from germline, CDR1 is MDHEN and CDR2 is SYDVKM.

The V call is TRBV5-5, the J call TRBJ2-7; D might be TRBD2 (5 bases). The V and J ends lost 0 bases and 2 bases respectively, with 9 bases between them. From germline, CDR1 is SGHKS and CDR2 YYEKEE (reference sequence). The CDR3 covers 14 residues. This CDR3 reads CASSLVEGAYEQYF. As DNA, the CDR3 is TGTGCCAGCAGCTTGGTAGAGGGAGCCTACGAGCAGTACTTC.